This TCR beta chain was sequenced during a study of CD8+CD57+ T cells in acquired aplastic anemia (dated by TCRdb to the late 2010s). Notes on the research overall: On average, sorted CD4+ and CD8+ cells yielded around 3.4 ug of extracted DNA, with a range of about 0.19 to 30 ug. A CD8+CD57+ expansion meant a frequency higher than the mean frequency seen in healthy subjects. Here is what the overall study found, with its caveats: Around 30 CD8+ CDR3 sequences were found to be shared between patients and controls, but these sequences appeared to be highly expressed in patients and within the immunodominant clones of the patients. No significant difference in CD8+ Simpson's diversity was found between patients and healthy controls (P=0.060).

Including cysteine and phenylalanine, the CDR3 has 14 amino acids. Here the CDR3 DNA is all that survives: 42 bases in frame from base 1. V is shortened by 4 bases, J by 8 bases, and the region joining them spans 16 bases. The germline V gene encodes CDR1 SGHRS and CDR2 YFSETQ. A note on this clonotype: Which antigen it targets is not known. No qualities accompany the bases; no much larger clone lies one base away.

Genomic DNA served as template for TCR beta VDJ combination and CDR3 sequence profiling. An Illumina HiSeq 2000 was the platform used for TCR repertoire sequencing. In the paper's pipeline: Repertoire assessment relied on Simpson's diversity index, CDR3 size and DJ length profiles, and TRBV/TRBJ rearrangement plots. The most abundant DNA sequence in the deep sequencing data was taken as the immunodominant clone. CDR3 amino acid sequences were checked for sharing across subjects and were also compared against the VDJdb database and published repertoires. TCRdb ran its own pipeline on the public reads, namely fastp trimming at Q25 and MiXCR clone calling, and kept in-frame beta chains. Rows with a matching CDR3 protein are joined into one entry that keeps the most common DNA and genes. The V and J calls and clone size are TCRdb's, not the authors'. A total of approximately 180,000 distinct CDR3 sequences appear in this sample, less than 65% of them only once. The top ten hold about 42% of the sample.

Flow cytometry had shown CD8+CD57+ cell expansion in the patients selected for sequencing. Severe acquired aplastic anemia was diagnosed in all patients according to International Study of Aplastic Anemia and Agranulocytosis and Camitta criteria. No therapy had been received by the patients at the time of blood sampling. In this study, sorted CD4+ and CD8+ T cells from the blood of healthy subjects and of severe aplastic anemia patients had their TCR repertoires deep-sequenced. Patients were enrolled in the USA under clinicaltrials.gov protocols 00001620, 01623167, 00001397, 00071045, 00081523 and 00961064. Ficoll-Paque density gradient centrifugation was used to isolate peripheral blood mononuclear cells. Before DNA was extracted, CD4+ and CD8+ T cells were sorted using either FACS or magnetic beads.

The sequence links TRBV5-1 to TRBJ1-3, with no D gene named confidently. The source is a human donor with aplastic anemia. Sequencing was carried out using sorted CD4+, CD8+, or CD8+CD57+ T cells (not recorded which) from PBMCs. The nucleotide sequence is TGCGCCAGCAGCGTGGGAGGTAGGAGCGACACCATATATTTT. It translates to CASSVGGRSDTIYF.